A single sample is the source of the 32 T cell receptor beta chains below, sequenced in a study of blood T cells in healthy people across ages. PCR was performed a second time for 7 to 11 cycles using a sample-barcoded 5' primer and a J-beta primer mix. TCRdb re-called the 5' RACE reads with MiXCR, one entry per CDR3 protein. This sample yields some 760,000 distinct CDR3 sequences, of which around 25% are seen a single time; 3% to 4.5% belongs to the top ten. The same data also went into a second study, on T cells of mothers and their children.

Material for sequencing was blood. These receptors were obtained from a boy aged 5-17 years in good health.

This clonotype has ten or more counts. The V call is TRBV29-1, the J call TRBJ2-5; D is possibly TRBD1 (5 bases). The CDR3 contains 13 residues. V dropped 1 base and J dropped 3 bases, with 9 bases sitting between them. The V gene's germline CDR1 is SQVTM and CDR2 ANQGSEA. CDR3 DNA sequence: TGCAGCGTTGAAGGGGGCAGGGAAGAGACCCAGTACTTC. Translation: CSVEGGREETQYF.

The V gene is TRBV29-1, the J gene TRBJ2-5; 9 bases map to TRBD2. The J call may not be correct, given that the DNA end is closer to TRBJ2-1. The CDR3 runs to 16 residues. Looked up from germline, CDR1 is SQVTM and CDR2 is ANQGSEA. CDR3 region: CSVKGVAGDTVHEQFF. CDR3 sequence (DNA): TGCAGCGTCAAGGGTGTAGCGGGAGATACGGTCCATGAGCAGTTCTTC.

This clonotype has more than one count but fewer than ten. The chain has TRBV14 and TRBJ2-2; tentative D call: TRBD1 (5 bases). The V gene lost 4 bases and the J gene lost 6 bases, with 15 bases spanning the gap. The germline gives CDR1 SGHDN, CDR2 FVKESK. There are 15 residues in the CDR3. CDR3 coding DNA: TGTGCCAGCAGCCTCACACAAAGGGGTCCCGGGGAGCTGTTTTTT. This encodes CASSLTQRGPGELFF.

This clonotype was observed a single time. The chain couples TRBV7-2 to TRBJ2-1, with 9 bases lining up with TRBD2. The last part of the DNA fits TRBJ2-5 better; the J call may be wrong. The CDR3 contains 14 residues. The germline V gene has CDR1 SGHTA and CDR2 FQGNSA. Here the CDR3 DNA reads TGTGCCAGCAGAAAGCGGGGGGAAAAAGAGACCCAGTACTTC. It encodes CASRKRGEKETQYF.

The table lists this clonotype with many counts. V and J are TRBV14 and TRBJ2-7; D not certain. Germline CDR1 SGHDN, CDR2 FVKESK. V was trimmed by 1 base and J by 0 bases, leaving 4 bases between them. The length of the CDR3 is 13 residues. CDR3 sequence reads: CASSQASSYEQYF. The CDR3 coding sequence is TGTGCCAGCAGCCAAGCAAGCTCCTACGAGCAGTACTTC.

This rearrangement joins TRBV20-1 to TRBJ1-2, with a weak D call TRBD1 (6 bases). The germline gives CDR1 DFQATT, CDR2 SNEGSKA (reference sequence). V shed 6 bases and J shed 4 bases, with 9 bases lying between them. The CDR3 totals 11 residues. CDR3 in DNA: TGCAGTGCAAGGACAGCCTATGGCTACACCTTC. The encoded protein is CSARTAYGYTF.

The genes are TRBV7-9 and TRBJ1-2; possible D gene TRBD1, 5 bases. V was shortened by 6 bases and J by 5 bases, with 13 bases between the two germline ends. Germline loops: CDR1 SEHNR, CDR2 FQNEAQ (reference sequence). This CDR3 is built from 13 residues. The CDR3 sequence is CASRSGTLYGYTF. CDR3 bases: TGTGCCAGCAGATCCGGGACTCTTTATGGCTACACCTTC.

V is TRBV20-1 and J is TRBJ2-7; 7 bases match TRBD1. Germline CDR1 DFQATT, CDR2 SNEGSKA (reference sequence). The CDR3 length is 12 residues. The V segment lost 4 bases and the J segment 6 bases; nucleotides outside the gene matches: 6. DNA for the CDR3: TGCAGTGCTATAGTGTCAGGGGGCGAGCAGTACTTC. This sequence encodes CSAIVSGGEQYF.

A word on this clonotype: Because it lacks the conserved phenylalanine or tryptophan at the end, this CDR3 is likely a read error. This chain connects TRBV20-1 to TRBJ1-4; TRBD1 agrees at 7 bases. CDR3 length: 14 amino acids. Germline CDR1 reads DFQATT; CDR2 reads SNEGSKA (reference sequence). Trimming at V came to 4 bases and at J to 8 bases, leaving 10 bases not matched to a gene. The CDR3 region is CSATSSQGQEKLFL. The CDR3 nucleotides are TGCAGTGCTACCTCATCACAGGGGCAGGAAAAACTGTTTCTT.

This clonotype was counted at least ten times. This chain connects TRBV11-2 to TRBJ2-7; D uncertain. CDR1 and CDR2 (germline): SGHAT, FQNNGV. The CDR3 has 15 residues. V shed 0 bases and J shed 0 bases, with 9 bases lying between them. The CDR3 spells CASSLESVPSYEQYF. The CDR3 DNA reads TGTGCCAGCAGCTTAGAGTCCGTACCCTCCTACGAGCAGTACTTC.

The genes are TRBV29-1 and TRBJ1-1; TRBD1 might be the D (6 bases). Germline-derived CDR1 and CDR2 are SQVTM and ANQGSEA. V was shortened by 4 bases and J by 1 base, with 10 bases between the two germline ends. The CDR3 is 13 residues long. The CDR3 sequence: CSVVVDRNTEAFF. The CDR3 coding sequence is TGCAGCGTTGTCGTGGACAGGAACACTGAAGCTTTCTTT.

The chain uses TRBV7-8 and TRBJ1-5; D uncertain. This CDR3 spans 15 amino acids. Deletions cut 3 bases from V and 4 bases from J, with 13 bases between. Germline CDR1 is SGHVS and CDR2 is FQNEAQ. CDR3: CASSLRATNNQPQHF. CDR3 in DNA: TGTGCCAGCAGCTTGAGAGCAACCAATAATCAGCCCCAGCATTTT.

Here the CDR3 DNA reads TGTGCCAGCAGCCCCCGGACTAGCCGCTCCTACAATGAGCAGTTCTTC. As protein: CASSPRTSRSYNEQFF. The rearrangement uses TRBV3-1 and TRBJ2-1; 8 bases align to TRBD2. Germline CDR1 is LGHDT and CDR2 is YNNKEL (reference sequence). The length of the CDR3 is 16 residues. J gave up 0 bases and V 4 bases, and 5 bases lay outside the gene matches.

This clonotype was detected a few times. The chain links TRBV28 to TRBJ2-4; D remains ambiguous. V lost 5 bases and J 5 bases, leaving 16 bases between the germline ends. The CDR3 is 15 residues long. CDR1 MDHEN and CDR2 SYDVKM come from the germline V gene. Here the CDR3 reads CASSLDVMSENIQYF. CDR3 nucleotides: TGTGCCAGCAGTCTCGATGTTATGTCGGAAAACATTCAGTACTTC.

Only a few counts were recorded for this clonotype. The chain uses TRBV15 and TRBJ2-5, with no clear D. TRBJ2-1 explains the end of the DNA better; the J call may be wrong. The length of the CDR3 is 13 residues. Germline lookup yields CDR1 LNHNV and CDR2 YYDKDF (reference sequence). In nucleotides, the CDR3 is TGTGCCACCAGCAGTCACGGTAGGGATGAGCAGTTCTTC. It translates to CATSSHGRDEQFF.

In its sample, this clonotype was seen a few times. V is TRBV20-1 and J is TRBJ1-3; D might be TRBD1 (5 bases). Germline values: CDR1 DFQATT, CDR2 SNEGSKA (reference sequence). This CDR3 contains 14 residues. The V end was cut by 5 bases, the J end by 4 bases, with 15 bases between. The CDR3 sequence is CSALRTYSGNTIYF. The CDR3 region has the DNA TGCAGTGCTCTCCGGACATACTCAGGAAACACCATATATTTT.

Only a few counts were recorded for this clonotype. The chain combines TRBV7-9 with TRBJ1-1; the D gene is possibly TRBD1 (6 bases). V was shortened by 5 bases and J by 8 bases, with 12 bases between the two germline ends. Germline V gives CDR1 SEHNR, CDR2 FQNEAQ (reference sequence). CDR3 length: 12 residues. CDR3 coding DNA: TGTGCCAGCAGCCAGGGGTCAGGCGAAGCTTTCTTT. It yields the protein CASSQGSGEAFF.

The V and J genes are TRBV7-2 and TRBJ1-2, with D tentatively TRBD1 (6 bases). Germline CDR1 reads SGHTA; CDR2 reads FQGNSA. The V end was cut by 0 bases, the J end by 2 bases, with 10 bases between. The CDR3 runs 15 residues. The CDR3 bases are TGTGCCAGCAGCTTAGCGCGGGGGCCCAACTATGGCTACACCTTC. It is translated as CASSLARGPNYGYTF.

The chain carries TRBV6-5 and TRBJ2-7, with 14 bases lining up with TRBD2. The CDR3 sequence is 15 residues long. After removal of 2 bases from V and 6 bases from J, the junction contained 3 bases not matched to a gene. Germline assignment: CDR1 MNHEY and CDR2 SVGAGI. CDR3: CASSYHGTSGSEQYF. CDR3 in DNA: TGTGCCAGCAGTTACCATGGGACTAGCGGGAGCGAGCAGTACTTC.

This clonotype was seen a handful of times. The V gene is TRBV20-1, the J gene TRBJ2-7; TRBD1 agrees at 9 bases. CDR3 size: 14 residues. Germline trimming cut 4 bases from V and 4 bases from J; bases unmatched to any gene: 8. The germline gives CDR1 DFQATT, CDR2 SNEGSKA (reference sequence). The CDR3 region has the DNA TGCAGTGCTACACGGACAGGGGCGACGTACGAGCAGTACTTC. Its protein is CSATRTGATYEQYF.

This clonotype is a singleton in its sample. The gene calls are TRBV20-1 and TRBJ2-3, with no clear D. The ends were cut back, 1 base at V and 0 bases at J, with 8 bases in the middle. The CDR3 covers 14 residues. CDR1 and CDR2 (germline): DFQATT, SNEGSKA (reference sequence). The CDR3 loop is CSARVLHSTDTQYF. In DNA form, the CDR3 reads TGCAGTGCTAGAGTCCTACATAGCACAGATACGCAGTATTTT.

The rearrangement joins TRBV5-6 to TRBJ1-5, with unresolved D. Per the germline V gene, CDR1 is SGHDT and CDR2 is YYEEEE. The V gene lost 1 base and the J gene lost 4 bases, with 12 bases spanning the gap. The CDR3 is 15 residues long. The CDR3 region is CASSLWASLNQPQHF. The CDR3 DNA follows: TGTGCCAGCAGCTTGTGGGCCTCGTTGAATCAGCCCCAGCATTTT.

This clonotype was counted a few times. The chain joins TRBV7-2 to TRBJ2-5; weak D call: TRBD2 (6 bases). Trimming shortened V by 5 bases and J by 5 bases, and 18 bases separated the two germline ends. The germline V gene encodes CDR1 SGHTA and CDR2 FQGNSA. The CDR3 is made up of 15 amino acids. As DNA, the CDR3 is TGTGCCAGCAGCCCTTGGGCCGCGGGAAGGGAGACCCAGTACTTC. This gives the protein CASSPWAAGRETQYF.

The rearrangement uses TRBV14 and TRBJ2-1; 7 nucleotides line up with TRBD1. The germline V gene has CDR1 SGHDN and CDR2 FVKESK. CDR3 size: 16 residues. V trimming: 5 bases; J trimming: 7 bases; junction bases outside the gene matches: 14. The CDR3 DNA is TGTGCCAGCAGCGAGACGGGCCAGGGGGTCTTGAATGAGCAGTTCTTC. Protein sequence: CASSETGQGVLNEQFF.

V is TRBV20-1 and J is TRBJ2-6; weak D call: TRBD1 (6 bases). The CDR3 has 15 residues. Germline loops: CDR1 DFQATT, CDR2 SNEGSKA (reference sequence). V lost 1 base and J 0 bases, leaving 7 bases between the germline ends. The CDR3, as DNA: TGCAGTGCTAGAGGAGGGGGCTCTGGGGCCAACGTCCTGACTTTC. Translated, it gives CSARGGGSGANVLTF.

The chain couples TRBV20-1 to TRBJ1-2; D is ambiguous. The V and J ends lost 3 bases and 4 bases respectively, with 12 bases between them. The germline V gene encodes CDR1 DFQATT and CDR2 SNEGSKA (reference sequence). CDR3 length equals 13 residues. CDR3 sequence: CSARAPVGYGYTF. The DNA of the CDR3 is TGCAGTGCTAGGGCCCCAGTAGGCTATGGCTACACCTTC.

The CDR3 loop is CSVADTGLSFYEQYF. CDR3 nucleotide sequence: TGCAGCGTGGCCGATACAGGGTTGAGCTTCTACGAGCAGTACTTC. The chain is built from TRBV29-1 and TRBJ2-5, with a tentative D call TRBD1 (6 bases). Gene TRBJ2-7 matches the end of the DNA better, so the J call may be wrong. CDR1 and CDR2 (germline): SQVTM, ANQGSEA. The CDR3 is 15 residues long.

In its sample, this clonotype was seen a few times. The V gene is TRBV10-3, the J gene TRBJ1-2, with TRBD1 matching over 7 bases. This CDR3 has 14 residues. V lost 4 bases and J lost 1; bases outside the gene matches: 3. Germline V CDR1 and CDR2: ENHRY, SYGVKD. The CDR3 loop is CAISGQGDNYGYTF. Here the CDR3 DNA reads TGTGCCATCAGTGGTCAGGGGGATAACTATGGCTACACCTTC.

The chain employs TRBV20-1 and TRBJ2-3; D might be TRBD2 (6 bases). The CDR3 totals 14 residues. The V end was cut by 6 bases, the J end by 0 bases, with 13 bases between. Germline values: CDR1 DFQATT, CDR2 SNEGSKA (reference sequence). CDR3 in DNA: TGCAGTGCCTCTTGGGACTTAAGCACAGATACGCAGTATTTT. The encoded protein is CSASWDLSTDTQYF.

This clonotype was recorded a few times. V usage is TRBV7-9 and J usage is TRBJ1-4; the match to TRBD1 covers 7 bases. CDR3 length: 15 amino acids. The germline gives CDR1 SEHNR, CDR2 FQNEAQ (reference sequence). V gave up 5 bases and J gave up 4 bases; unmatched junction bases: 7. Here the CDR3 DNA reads TGTGCCAGCAGCCGCCGACAGGGTGATAATGAAAAACTGTTTTTT. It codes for CASSRRQGDNEKLFF. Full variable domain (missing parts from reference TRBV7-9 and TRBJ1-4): DTGVSQNPRHKITKRGQNVTFRCDPISEHNRLYWYRQTLGQGPEFLTYFQNEAQLEKSRLLSDRFSAERPKGSFSTLEIQRTEQGDSAMYLCASSRRQGDNEKLFFGSGTQLSVL.

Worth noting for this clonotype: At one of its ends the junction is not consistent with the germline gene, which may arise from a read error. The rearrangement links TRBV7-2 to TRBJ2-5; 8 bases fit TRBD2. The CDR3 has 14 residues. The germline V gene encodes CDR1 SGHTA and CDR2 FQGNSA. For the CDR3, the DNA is TGTGCCAGCAGGGACTCTAGCGGGCAAGTGACCCAGTACTTC. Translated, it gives CASRDSSGQVTQYF.

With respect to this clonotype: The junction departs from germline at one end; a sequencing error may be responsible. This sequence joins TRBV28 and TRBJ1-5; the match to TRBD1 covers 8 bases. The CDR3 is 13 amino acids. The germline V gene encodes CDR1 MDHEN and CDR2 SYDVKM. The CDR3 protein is CTSSPTGVAPQHF. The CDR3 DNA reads TGTACCAGCAGTCCGACAGGGGTTGCGCCCCAGCATTTT.